The entry below gives a single TCR beta chain sequence along with its context. Antigen specificity is unknown. The data were obtained in a study of T cells expressing NK-cell markers. The CDR3 spans 17 residues. Germline CDR1 reads SGHAT; CDR2 reads FQNNGV. With the 5' RACE reads reprocessed, TCRdb shows one record per CDR3 protein and no DNA. Here the sample table reports 400,000 to 450,000 distinct CDR3 sequences. Study conclusions and caveats: Expanded NKG2C+ T cell clones had unclear HCMV specificity. The same clonotypes also predominated in the CD3+CD56-NKG2C+ fraction of a handful of donors.

Sequencing was done on a sample of blood T cells: a sorted CD56 or NKG2C T cell subset, CD4+ or CD8+ T cells, or bulk PBMC T cells (not recorded which). The receptor comes from a woman between 18 and 70 years old in good health. The V call is TRBV11-2, the J call TRBJ2-3; the D call from TCRdb, TRBD2, cannot be confirmed without DNA. The CDR3 sequence is CASQGLAGGTSTDTQYF.